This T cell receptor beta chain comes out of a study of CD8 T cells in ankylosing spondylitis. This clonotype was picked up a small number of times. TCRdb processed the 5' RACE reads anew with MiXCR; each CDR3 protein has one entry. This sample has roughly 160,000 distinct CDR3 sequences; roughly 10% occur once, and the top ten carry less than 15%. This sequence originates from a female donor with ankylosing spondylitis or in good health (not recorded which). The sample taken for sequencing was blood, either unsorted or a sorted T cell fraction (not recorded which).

The CDR3 protein is CSAREEVGGLGRGNEQFF. CDR3 bases: TGCAGTGCTAGAGAGGAAGTGGGGGGCTTAGGTCGGGGGAATGAGCAGTTCTTC. V gene TRBV20-1 combines with J gene TRBJ2-1, with D possibly called TRBD1 or TRBD2 (6 bases each). The V end lost 0 bases, the J end lost 7 bases, and 25 bases lay between the germline ends. Per the germline V gene, CDR1 is DFQATT and CDR2 is SNEGSKA (reference sequence). The CDR3 totals 18 residues.